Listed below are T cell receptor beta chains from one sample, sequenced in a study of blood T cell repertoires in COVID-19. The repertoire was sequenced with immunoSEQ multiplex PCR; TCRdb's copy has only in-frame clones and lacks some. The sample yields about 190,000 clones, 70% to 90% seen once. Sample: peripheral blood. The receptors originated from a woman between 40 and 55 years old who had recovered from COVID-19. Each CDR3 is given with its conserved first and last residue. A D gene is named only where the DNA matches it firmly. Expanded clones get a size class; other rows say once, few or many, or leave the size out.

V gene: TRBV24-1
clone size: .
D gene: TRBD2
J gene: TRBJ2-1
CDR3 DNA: TGTGCCACCAGTGGTAACGGACTAGAGGGCAATGAGCAGTTCTTC
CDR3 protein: CATSGNGLEGNEQFF

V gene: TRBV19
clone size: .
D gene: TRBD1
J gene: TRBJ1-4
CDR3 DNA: TGTGCCAGTCCGCATCAGGGACAGGGGATGGGAACTAATGAAAAACTGTTTTTT
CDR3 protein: CASPHQGQGMGTNEKLFF

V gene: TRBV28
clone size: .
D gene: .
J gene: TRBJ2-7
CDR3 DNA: TGTGCCAGCAGTTGGGCGGGAGAGCAGTACTTC
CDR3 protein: CASSWAGEQYF

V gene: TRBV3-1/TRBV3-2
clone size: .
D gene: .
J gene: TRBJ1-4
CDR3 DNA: TGTGCCAGCAGCCACTTTGAAAAACTGTTTTTT
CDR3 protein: CASSHFEKLFF

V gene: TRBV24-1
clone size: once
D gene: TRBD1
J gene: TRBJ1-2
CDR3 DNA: TGTGCCACCAGTGATGGGACAGGGGGAGATGGCTACACCTTC
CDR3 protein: CATSDGTGGDGYTF

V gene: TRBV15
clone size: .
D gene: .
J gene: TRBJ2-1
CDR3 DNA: TGTGCCACCAGCATCAGGGACTCCGGGGGCAATGAGCAGTTCTTC
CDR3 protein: CATSIRDSGGNEQFF

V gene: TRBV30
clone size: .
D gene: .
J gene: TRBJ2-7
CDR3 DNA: TGTGCCTGGAGTCTTAGGAGTTCCGAGCAGTACTTC
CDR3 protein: CAWSLRSSEQYF

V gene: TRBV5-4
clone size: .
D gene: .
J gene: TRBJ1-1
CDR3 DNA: TGTGCCAGCAGCTTGGGTGGGGGCAGGGTGAACACTGAAGCTTTCTTT
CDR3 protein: CASSLGGGRVNTEAFF

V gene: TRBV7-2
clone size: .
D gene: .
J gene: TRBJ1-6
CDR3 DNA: TGTGCCAGCAGAGCCACAGACCTAAATTCACCCCTCCACTTT
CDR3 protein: CASRATDLNSPLHF

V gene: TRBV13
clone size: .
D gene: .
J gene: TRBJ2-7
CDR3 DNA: TGTGCCAGCAGCATTAGGACAGCCTACGAGCAGTACTTC
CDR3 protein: CASSIRTAYEQYF

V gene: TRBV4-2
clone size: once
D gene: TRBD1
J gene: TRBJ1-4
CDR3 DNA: TGTGCCAGCAGCAAACTTAGAGAACAGGGGGCGACGGGTAATGAAAAACTGTTTTTT
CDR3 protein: CASSKLREQGATGNEKLFF